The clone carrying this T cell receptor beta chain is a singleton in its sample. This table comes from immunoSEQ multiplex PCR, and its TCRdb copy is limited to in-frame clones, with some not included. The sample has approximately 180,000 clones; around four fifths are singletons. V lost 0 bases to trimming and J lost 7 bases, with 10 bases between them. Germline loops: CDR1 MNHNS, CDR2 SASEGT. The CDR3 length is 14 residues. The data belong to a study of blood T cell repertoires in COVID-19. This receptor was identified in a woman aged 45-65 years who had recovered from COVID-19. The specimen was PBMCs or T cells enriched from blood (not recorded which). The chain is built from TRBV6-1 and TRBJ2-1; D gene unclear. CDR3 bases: TGTGCCAGCAGTGAAGCGACGCGGCTAAATGAGCAGTTCTTC. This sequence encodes CASSEATRLNEQFF.